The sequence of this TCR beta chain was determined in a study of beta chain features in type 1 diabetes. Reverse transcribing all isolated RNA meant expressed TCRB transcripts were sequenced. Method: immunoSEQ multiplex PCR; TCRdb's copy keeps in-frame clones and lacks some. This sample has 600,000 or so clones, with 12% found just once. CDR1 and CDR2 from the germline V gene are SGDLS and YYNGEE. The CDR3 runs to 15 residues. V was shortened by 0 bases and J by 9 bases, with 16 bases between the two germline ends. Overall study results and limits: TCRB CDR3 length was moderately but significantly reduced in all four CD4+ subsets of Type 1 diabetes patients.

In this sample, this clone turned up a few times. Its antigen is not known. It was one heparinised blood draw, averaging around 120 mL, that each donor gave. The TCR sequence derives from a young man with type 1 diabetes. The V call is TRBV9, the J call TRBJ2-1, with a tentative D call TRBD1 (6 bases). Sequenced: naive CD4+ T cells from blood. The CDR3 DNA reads TGTGCCAGCAGCGTAGGCTGGGGGCCTCCTCGTGAGCAGTTCTTC. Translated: CASSVGWGPPREQFF.